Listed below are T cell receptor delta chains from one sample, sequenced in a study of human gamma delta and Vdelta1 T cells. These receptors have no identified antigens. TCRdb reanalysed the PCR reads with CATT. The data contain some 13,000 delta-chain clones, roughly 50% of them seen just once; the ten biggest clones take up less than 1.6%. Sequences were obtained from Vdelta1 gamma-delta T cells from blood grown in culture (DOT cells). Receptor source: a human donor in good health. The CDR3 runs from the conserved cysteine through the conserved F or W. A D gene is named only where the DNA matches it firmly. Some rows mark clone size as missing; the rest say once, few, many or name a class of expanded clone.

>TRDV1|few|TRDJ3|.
CALGDHGSSSWDTRQMFF
TGTGCTCTTGGGGACCACGGGTCCAGCTCCTGGGACACCCGACAGATGTTTTTC
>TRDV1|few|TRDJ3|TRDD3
CALGEPPDSPYWGILRDTRQMFF
TGTGCTCTTGGGGAACCTCCTGATTCCCCCTACTGGGGGATACTCAGGGACACCCGACAGATGTTTTTC
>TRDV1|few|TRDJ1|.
CALAMSLSVGTDKLIF
TGTGCTCTTGCTATGTCTCTATCTGTGGGGACCGATAAACTCATCTTT
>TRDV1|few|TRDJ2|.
CALGARAFLFTGGQPTTSLPLTVAAQLFF
TGTGCTCTTGGGGCCCGGGCCTTCCTATTTACTGGGGGGCAACCAACAACAAGTCTACCGCTTACTGTTGCAGCACAACTCTTCTTT
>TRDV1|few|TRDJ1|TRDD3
CALGRTKGGSNTDKLIF
TGTGCTCTTGGGAGAACGAAGGGGGGATCCAACACCGATAAACTCATCTTT
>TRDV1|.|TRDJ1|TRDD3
CALGNPTASHSSGGYTDKLIF
TGTGCTCTTGGGAACCCCACCGCTTCCCATTCGTCTGGGGGATACACCGATAAACTCATCTTT
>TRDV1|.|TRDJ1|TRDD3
CALGELKVAGVTGGSPGTPLYDKLIF
TGTGCTCTTGGGGAACTAAAGGTAGCCGGAGTAACTGGGGGATCCCCCGGCACCCCTCTTTACGATAAACTCATCTTT
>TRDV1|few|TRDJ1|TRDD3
CALGTRHTGGYDGIDKLIF
TGTGCTCTTGGGACCCGACATACTGGGGGATACGACGGAATCGATAAACTCATCTTT
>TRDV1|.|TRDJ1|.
CALGERVILPTTEKFTGGLKPKLIF
TGTGCTCTTGGGGAGAGAGTTATACTTCCTACCACAGAAAAATTTACTGGGGGCCTAAAACCTAAACTCATCTTT
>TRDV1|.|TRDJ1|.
CALGAPEHSYTDKLIF
TGTGCTCTTGGGGCCCCAGAGCATTCTTACACCGATAAACTCATCTTT
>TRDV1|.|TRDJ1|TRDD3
CALGENGTRGGYWGILVSTDKLIF
TGTGCTCTTGGGGAAAACGGTACCCGGGGCGGCTACTGGGGGATACTCGTGAGCACCGATAAACTCATCTTT
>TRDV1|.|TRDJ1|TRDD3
CALGAPTRGGIIKLIF
TGTGCTCTTGGGGCCCCAACCCGAGGGGGGATTATTAAACTCATCTTT
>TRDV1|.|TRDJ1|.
CALGEKRSGGGDTDKLIF
TGTGCTCTTGGGGAAAAACGGTCCGGGGGAGGGGACACCGATAAACTCATCTTT
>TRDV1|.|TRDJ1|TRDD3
CALGEGHPTAPWGISETDKLIF
TGTGCTCTTGGGGAAGGGCATCCTACCGCGCCCTGGGGGATAAGCGAGACCGATAAACTCATCTTT
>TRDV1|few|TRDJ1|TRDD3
CALGLVAFLQKNGWGIPGYTDKLIF
TGTGCTCTTGGGCTTGTGGCCTTCCTACAAAAAAACGGCTGGGGGATACCCGGGTACACCGATAAACTCATCTTT
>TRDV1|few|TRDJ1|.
CALGEAEDGIGDKLIF
TGTGCTCTTGGGGAAGCAGAGGACGGCATCGGCGATAAACTCATCTTT
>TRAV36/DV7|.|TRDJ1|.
CAVQAPLTEYPDKDFKADKLIF
TGTGCTGTGCAGGCTCCTCTTACGGAGTACCCGGATAAGGACTTCAAGGCCGATAAACTCATCTTT
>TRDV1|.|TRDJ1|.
CALGERTDILHGGVGGPYTDKLIF
TGTGCTCTTGGGGAACGGACTGATATCCTACACGGGGGGGTTGGGGGACCTTACACCGATAAACTCATCTTT
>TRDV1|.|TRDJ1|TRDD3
CALGEEEGLPPELGGFKLIF
TGTGCTCTTGGGGAAGAAGAGGGACTTCCCCCGGAATTGGGGGGATTTAAACTCATCTTT
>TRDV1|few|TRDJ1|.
CALGELIPQIGLPQKHNKLYTDRLIF
TGTGCTCTTGGGGAACTAATACCCCAGATCGGGTTACCCCAGAAACATAATAAGCTTTACACCGATAGACTCATCTTT
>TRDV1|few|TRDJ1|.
CALVPTSRTGRRTDKLIF
TGTGCTCTTGTTCCTACTAGTCGTACTGGGAGACGGACCGATAAACTCATCTTT
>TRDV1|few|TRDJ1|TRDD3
CALGRGASWGIRGDTDKLIF
TGTGCTCTTGGGCGAGGAGCCAGCTGGGGGATACGGGGGGACACCGATAAACTCATCTTT
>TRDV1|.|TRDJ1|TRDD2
CALGELFCPFLAVCGGDPYTDKLIF
TGTGCTCTTGGGGAACTGTTTTGTCCCTTCCTAGCAGTCTGTGGGGGCGACCCGTACACCGATAAACTCATCTTT
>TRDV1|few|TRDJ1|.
CALGVLRSYSGGPLTDKLIF
TGTGCTCTTGGGGTGCTGCGTTCCTATTCCGGGGGACCCCTCACCGATAAACTCATCTTT
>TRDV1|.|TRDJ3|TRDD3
CALGELAVTWVGDTPWDTRQMFF
TGTGCTCTTGGGGAACTCGCAGTTACGTGGGTGGGGGATACCCCCTGGGACACCCGACAGATGTTTTTC
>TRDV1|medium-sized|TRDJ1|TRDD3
CALGESINTGGYSELIF
TGTGCTCTTGGGGAATCCATTAATACTGGGGGATACTCGGAACTCATCTTT
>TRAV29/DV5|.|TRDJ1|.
CAASAVLPEEANGDSGLIF
TGTGCAGCAAGCGCGGTCCTACCGGAGGAGGCGAATGGGGACTCAGGACTCATCTTT